This is a list of T cell receptor beta chains from one sample in a study of OX40 agonist ivuxolimab in advanced cancers. The table came from immunoSEQ multiplex PCR; TCRdb's copy has only in-frame clones and leaves some out. The sample records fewer than 60,000 clones, less than 90% being singletons. Sequenced here: CD4+ or CD8+ T cells sorted from blood, sampled in a trial of the OX40 agonist ivuxolimab. The receptors derive from an adult with an advanced solid tumor such as melanoma, head and neck, liver or kidney cancer. Both conserved end residues are part of each CDR3. Fields, in order: J gene, D gene, clone size, V gene, CDR3 DNA, CDR3 protein. The D gene is left open where the match is weak. Not all rows give a size; the values are once, few, many and, for expanded clones, a class.

J: TRBJ2-7; D: TRBD1; size: .; V: TRBV4-2; DNA: TGTGCCAGCAGCCAAGTGGGACAGGGCTACGAGCAGTACTTC; CDR3: CASSQVGQGYEQYF
J: TRBJ1-6; D: TRBD1; size: .; V: TRBV13; DNA: TGTGCCAGCAGCTCCCGACAGGGGGCATCAAATTCACCCCTCCACTTT; CDR3: CASSSRQGASNSPLHF
J: TRBJ1-1; D: TRBD1; size: .; V: TRBV12-5; DNA: TGTGCTAGTGGTTTGGGGACAGGGGCGTACGAAGCTTTCTTT; CDR3: CASGLGTGAYEAFF
J: TRBJ2-7; D: .; size: .; V: TRBV7-2; DNA: TGTGCCAGCACTGGGGGCCGGGAGATAAGTCACGAGCAGTACTTC; CDR3: CASTGGREISHEQYF
J: TRBJ2-2; D: TRBD1; size: .; V: TRBV18; DNA: TGTGCCAGCTCACCGAGACAGGGGGCGACCGGGGAGCTGTTTTTT; CDR3: CASSPRQGATGELFF
J: TRBJ1-3; D: .; size: .; V: TRBV27; DNA: TGTGCCAGCAGTTTAACACCGGGTTCTGGAAACACCATATATTTT; CDR3: CASSLTPGSGNTIYF
J: TRBJ1-1; D: .; size: .; V: TRBV4-2; DNA: TGTGCCAGCAGCCTCGGGGAGAGGAGTACTGAAGCTTTCTTT; CDR3: CASSLGERSTEAFF
J: TRBJ1-4; D: .; size: .; V: TRBV6-1; DNA: TGTGCCAGCAGTGAATCGGGAGGGCCGAGTGAAAAACTGTTTTTT; CDR3: CASSESGGPSEKLFF
J: TRBJ2-4; D: TRBD2; size: .; V: TRBV19; DNA: TGTGCCAGTAGTATAGGAGCGGGAGTGTCCAAAAACATTCAGTACTTC; CDR3: CASSIGAGVSKNIQYF
J: TRBJ2-1; D: TRBD2; size: .; V: TRBV2; DNA: TGTGCCAGCAGACGGACTAGCGGGGGGGGTTCCTACAATGAGCAGTTCTTC; CDR3: CASRRTSGGGSYNEQFF
J: TRBJ1-5; D: .; size: .; V: TRBV6-5; DNA: TGTGCCAGCAGGACAGGCAATCAGCCCCAGCATTTT; CDR3: CASRTGNQPQHF
J: TRBJ2-1; D: TRBD1; size: .; V: TRBV5-1; DNA: TGCGCCAGCAGCCCTGGGACAGGGGGATACAATGAGCAGTTCTTC; CDR3: CASSPGTGGYNEQFF
J: TRBJ2-1; D: .; size: .; V: TRBV30; DNA: TGTGCCTGGAATAGAGGGTACGATGAGCAGTTCTTC; CDR3: CAWNRGYDEQFF
J: TRBJ1-4; D: TRBD1; size: .; V: TRBV2; DNA: TGTGCCAGCAGGGCGGACAGGGGGTCTGAAAAACTGTTTTTT; CDR3: CASRADRGSEKLFF
J: TRBJ2-3; D: .; size: once; V: TRBV6-6; DNA: TGTGCCAGCAGTTACTTCTGGGGAAGCACAGATACGCAGTATTTT; CDR3: CASSYFWGSTDTQYF
J: TRBJ2-7; D: .; size: .; V: TRBV10-3; DNA: TGTGCCATCAGTGAACAGTTGAGCTACGAGCAGTACTTC; CDR3: CAISEQLSYEQYF
J: TRBJ2-1; D: TRBD2; size: .; V: TRBV11-3; DNA: TGTGCCAGCAGCTTGGGGACTAGCGGGAGAGGGGGTGAGCAGTTCTTC; CDR3: CASSLGTSGRGGEQFF
J: TRBJ2-4; D: .; size: .; V: TRBV19; DNA: TGTGCCAGTAGTATTACGCCGGGCGGGATAAGGAAAAACATTCAGTACTTC; CDR3: CASSITPGGIRKNIQYF